These 17 T cell receptor beta chains originate from one sample sequenced in a study of cytomegalovirus exposure and HLA in healthy donors. PCR was performed using 60 Vbeta and 13 Jbeta primers. TCRdb keeps only in-frame clones here, not all; method: immunoSEQ multiplex PCR. The clone table shows roughly 200,000 clones, with the ten largest holding around 1.1%. The sample was PBMCs. These receptors came from a girl aged 2-9 years in good health and CMV-seropositive.

J is TRBJ2-2 and V is TRBV19; maybe TRBD1 (5 bases). With 1 base removed from V and 2 bases from J, the gap between germline ends came to 11 bases. Germline V gene sequence: CDR1 LNHDA, CDR2 SQIVND (reference sequence). The CDR3 has 16 amino acids. The DNA of the CDR3 is TGTGCCAGTAGTATAGGGCTAGGGGCAAACACCGGGGAGCTGTTTTTT. Its protein is CASSIGLGANTGELFF.

This rearrangement joins TRBV28 to TRBJ2-7; the match to TRBD2 covers 13 bases. The CDR3 runs 17 residues. CDR1 is MDHEN, CDR2 SYDVKM, per germline. With 3 bases clipped from V and 2 bases from J, the junction kept 7 bases outside the gene matches. The DNA for the CDR3 is TGTGCCAGCAGTTTTGGGACTAGCGGGACGGGAACCTACGAGCAGTACTTC. Its translation: CASSFGTSGTGTYEQYF.

The rearrangement joins TRBV4-1 to TRBJ2-3; D is ambiguous. This CDR3 region has 17 residues. V lost 3 bases and J 2 bases, leaving 18 bases between the germline ends. The germline V gene has CDR1 MGHRA and CDR2 YSYEKL. The CDR3 DNA reads as TGCGCCAGCAGCCAGATAGAGGTCTTCTTCCCCACAGATACGCAGTATTTT. Its translation: CASSQIEVFFPTDTQYF.

The chain carries TRBV5-6 and TRBJ2-5; 8 positions match TRBD2. Trimming took 5 bases from V and 5 from J; bases not matched to a gene: 5. Germline CDR1 is SGHDT and CDR2 is YYEEEE. CDR3 length: 13 residues. The CDR3 sequence is CASSGLAVETQYF. The CDR3 nucleotides are TGTGCCAGCAGTGGACTAGCAGTGGAGACCCAGTACTTC.

The chain is built from TRBV28 and TRBJ1-4; TRBD1 is a possible D gene (5 bases). Trimming cost V 3 bases and J 0 bases, with 8 bases left between them. This CDR3 region has 15 residues. The germline gives CDR1 MDHEN, CDR2 SYDVKM. The chain's CDR3 is CASSFDSATNEKLFF. CDR3 bases: TGTGCCAGCAGTTTTGACAGCGCAACTAATGAAAAACTGTTTTTT.

The chain is built from TRBV6-5 and TRBJ1-5; D possibly corresponds to TRBD1 (5 bases). Trimming pared 3 bases from V and 3 bases from J, leaving 12 bases between. Germline V gene lookup returns CDR1 MNHEY and CDR2 SVGAGI. The CDR3 is 15 residues long. The CDR3 nucleotides are TGTGCCAGCAGTTATCGTAGGGGCCTCAATCAGCCCCAGCATTTT. Amino acid sequence: CASSYRRGLNQPQHF.

The rearrangement joins TRBV29-1 to TRBJ2-2, with 10 bases identical to TRBD2. CDR1 SQVTM and CDR2 ANQGSEA come from the germline V gene. The junction had 11 bases not matched to a gene; V was cut back by 4 bases and J by 6 bases. This CDR3 region has 16 residues. In DNA form, the CDR3 reads TGCAGCGTTGGGATGGTAGCGGGAGGCCCGTCCGGGGAGCTGTTTTTT. This translates into CSVGMVAGGPSGELFF.

The chain recombines TRBV28 with TRBJ1-2; D unclear. The CDR3 has 14 amino acids. Germline values: CDR1 MDHEN, CDR2 SYDVKM. The V end lost 2 bases, the J end lost 3 bases, and 10 bases lay between the germline ends. The CDR3 bases are TGTGCCAGCAGTTTAACTGGGCCCCACTATGGCTACACCTTC. Protein: CASSLTGPHYGYTF.

The chain links TRBV27 to TRBJ2-7, with TRBD2 matching 8 bases. This CDR3 is built from 14 residues. The junction had 6 bases not matched to a gene; V was cut back by 5 bases and J by 3 bases. The germline CDR1 and CDR2 sequences are MNHEY and SMNVEV (reference sequence). CDR3 in amino acids: CASSLGTRGYEQYF. The CDR3 bases are TGTGCCAGCAGTCTCGGGACTAGAGGCTACGAGCAGTACTTC.

The gene calls are TRBV30 and TRBJ2-7; 13 positions match TRBD2. The CDR3 runs 16 residues. Germline assignment: CDR1 GTSNPN and CDR2 SVGIG (reference sequence). Trimming removed 6 bases from V and 0 bases from J; junction bases left unmatched: 8. The CDR3 DNA follows: TGTGCCTGTTCGACTAGCGGGAGGAGAAGCTCCTACGAGCAGTACTTC. It codes for CACSTSGRRSSYEQYF.

In the case of this clone: Additional DNA sequences in this sample encode the identical CDR3. The chain joins TRBV28 to TRBJ1-1, with unresolved D. The V end was cut by 4 bases, the J end by 4 bases, with 4 bases between. Germline-derived CDR1 and CDR2 are MDHEN and SYDVKM. The CDR3 runs 11 residues. The CDR3 DNA reads TGTGCCAGCAGTTACGGCACTGAAGCTTTCTTT. It yields the protein CASSYGTEAFF.

J is TRBJ2-3 and V is TRBV28, with D hard to call. V was pared by 2 bases and J by 2 bases, with 8 bases between. CDR1 and CDR2 from the germline V gene are MDHEN and SYDVKM. The CDR3 totals 14 residues. CDR3 region: CASSLGQDTDTQYF. DNA for the CDR3: TGTGCCAGCAGTTTAGGGCAGGACACAGATACGCAGTATTTT. The variable domain in full, with the rest retrieved from reference TRBV28 and TRBJ2-3, is DVKVTQSSRYLVKRTGEKVFLECVQDMDHENMFWYRQDPGLGLRLIYFSYDVKMKEKGDIPEGYSVSREKKERFSLILESASTNQTSMYLCASSLGQDTDTQYFGPGTRLTVL.

J is TRBJ1-2 and V is TRBV27, with 7 bases fitting TRBD1. The CDR3 is 12 amino acids. The germline gives CDR1 MNHEY, CDR2 SMNVEV (reference sequence). The ends lost 5 bases at V and 9 bases at J; junction bases unmatched: 6. DNA of the CDR3: TGTGCCAGCAGTCCGACAGGGCCTCGCTACACCTTC. Its protein product is CASSPTGPRYTF.

The V call is TRBV2, the J call TRBJ2-1; perhaps TRBD1 as D (6 bases). CDR3 length: 17 amino acids. Germline CDR1 and CDR2: SNHLY and FYNNEI. Trimming removed 5 bases from V and 0 bases from J, with 17 bases in between. The CDR3 bases are TGTGCCAGCAGTCCACCAGACAGGCGGACCTCCTACAATGAGCAGTTCTTC. Its translation: CASSPPDRRTSYNEQFF. Full variable domain (rest looked up from reference TRBV2 and TRBJ2-1): EPEVTQTPSHQVTQMGQEVILRCVPISNHLYFYWYRQILGQKVEFLVSFYNNEISEKSEIFDDQFSVERPDGSNFTLKIRSTKLEDSAMYFCASSPPDRRTSYNEQFFGPGTRLTVL.

The chain carries TRBV28 and TRBJ1-5; D call uncertain. Trimming cost V 5 bases and J 6 bases, with 14 bases left between them. This CDR3 is built from 14 residues. Per the germline V gene, CDR1 is MDHEN and CDR2 is SYDVKM. This chain's CDR3 is CASSQFPVSQPQHF. The CDR3 DNA follows: TGTGCCAGCAGTCAATTTCCGGTTAGTCAGCCCCAGCATTTT.

V gene TRBV5-1 combines with J gene TRBJ1-2, with no clear D. The CDR3 has 11 amino acids. The germline CDR1 and CDR2 sequences are SGHRS and YFSETQ. The V and J ends lost 3 bases and 7 bases respectively, with 7 bases between them. The CDR3: CASSSGAGYTF. CDR3 in DNA: TGCGCCAGCAGCTCGGGAGCTGGCTACACCTTC.

V and J are TRBV5-4 and TRBJ2-7, with D possibly being TRBD1 (5 bases). Trimming removed 4 bases at V and 2 bases at J, with 19 bases between. The CDR3 runs to 16 residues. Germline V gene sequence: CDR1 SGHNT, CDR2 YYREEE (reference sequence). DNA for the CDR3: TGTGCCAGCAGCGACTGGGGCGGCACAGAGCCCTACGAGCAGTACTTC. As protein: CASSDWGGTEPYEQYF.